A single sample gave rise to the 20 T cell receptor beta chains below, sequenced in a study of cytomegalovirus exposure and HLA in healthy donors. Assay used: immunoSEQ multiplex PCR; TCRdb lists only in-frame clones, some missing. Of 150,000 to 200,000 clones in the sample, about 89% were seen once. The sequencing sample was made of PBMCs. These receptors were taken from a man between 18 and 35 years old in good health and CMV-seropositive.

The rearrangement joins TRBV29-1 to TRBJ2-7; 9 bases fit TRBD1. The CDR3 covers 13 residues. Germline assignment: CDR1 SQVTM and CDR2 ANQGSEA. V lost 7 bases and J lost 4; bases outside the gene matches: 8. This chain's CDR3 is CSAEGQGRYEQYF. CDR3 DNA sequence: TGCAGCGCCGAGGGACAGGGAAGATACGAGCAGTACTTC.

The DNA for the CDR3 is TGTGCCAGCAGCCGGGTTTCGGGTGAAAAACTGTTTTTT. Translating it yields CASSRVSGEKLFF. This chain connects TRBV6-6 to TRBJ1-4; the D is unclear. The CDR3 sequence is 13 residues long. The V gene lost 6 bases and the J gene lost 7 bases, with 12 bases spanning the gap. Germline V CDR1 and CDR2: MNHNY, SVGAGI (reference sequence).

The chain employs TRBV28 and TRBJ1-2; weak D call: TRBD1 (6 bases). Germline-derived CDR1 and CDR2 are MDHEN and SYDVKM. CDR3 length: 14 amino acids. V gave up 7 bases and J gave up 3 bases, with 15 bases separating them. CDR3 sequence: CASMGGGEDYGYTF. CDR3 bases: TGTGCCAGCATGGGGGGGGGCGAGGACTATGGCTACACCTTC.

The chain uses TRBV7-9 and TRBJ2-1; 7 nucleotides match TRBD1. V lost 7 bases to trimming and J lost 0 bases; unmatched junction nucleotides: 9. Germline-derived CDR1 and CDR2 are SEHNR and FQNEAQ (reference sequence). CDR3 size: 16 residues. The CDR3 spells CASTKRAGGSYNEQFF. For the CDR3, the DNA is TGTGCCAGCACCAAAAGGGCAGGGGGCTCCTACAATGAGCAGTTCTTC.

The chain is built from TRBV30 and TRBJ1-2, with a weak D call TRBD1 (5 bases). In germline, CDR1 is GTSNPN, CDR2 SVGIG (reference sequence). The ends were cut back, 4 bases at V and 8 bases at J, with 20 bases in the middle. This CDR3 has 14 residues. This CDR3 reads CAWTGDGTVYGYTF. The CDR3 DNA reads TGTGCCTGGACGGGAGACGGGACGGTTTACGGCTACACCTTC.

The chain uses TRBV7-6 and TRBJ2-7; 8 bases fit TRBD2. CDR3 length: 14 amino acids. Trimming at V came to 8 bases and at J to 2 bases, leaving 8 bases not matched to a gene. CDR1 and CDR2 (germline): SGHVS, FNYEAQ. CDR3 amino acids: CASSSSGGPYEQYF. CDR3 DNA: TGTGCCAGCTCGTCAAGCGGGGGACCCTACGAGCAGTACTTC.

The rearrangement joins TRBV4-2 to TRBJ1-6; TRBD1 matches 9 bases. The CDR3 totals 13 residues. Losses at the gene ends were 4 bases for V and 11 bases for J; bases not matched to a gene: 3. Per the germline V gene, CDR1 is LGHNA and CDR2 is YNFKEQ. CDR3 in DNA: TGTGCCAGCAGCCCCCGGACAGGGGCACCCCTCCACTTT. Its translation is CASSPRTGAPLHF.

The CDR3 loop reads CASSFESEQYF. CDR3 in DNA: TGCGCCAGCAGCTTCGAGAGCGAGCAGTACTTC. The chain links TRBV5-1 to TRBJ2-7; D is uncertain. This CDR3 has 11 residues. Germline V gene sequence: CDR1 SGHRS, CDR2 YFSETQ. V was shortened by 2 bases and J by 6 bases, with 6 bases between the two germline ends.

This clone was seen just once. The chain carries TRBV30 and TRBJ1-1; D unclear. Looked up from germline, CDR1 is GTSNPN and CDR2 is SVGIG (reference sequence). The ends were cut back, 2 bases at V and 2 bases at J, with 9 bases in the middle. CDR3 length: 13 residues. CDR3: CAWSTSVNTEAFF. DNA for the CDR3: TGTGCCTGGAGTACTAGCGTAAACACTGAAGCTTTCTTT.

This clone came up once. The J gene is TRBJ2-7, the V gene TRBV9; D is unclear. Germline V CDR1 and CDR2: SGDLS, YYNGEE. V was shortened by 0 bases and J by 1 base, with 11 bases between the two germline ends. The CDR3 runs 15 residues. As DNA, the CDR3 is TGTGCCAGCAGCGTAGGGGCAGTGGGTTCCTACGAGCAGTACTTC. It encodes CASSVGAVGSYEQYF.

The chain employs TRBV7-6 and TRBJ1-2; 7 bases map to TRBD1. CDR1 SGHVS and CDR2 FNYEAQ come from the germline V gene. The V and J ends lost 4 bases and 6 bases, in that order; junction bases with no gene match: 8. This CDR3 has 14 residues. CDR3 bases: TGTGCCAGCAGCTCCGTCAGAGGGGGCGATGGCTACACCTTC. This sequence encodes CASSSVRGGDGYTF.

V is TRBV6-1 and J is TRBJ2-4; D might be TRBD1 (6 bases). The V and J ends lost 7 bases and 4 bases respectively, with 11 bases between them. The CDR3 is 13 residues long. Germline CDR1 reads MNHNS; CDR2 reads SASEGT. The CDR3 sequence: CASKAGVKNIQYF. DNA for the CDR3: TGTGCCAGCAAGGCAGGGGTAAAAAACATTCAGTACTTC.

The rearrangement uses TRBV5-1 and TRBJ2-5; 9 nucleotides line up with TRBD1. Germline lookup yields CDR1 SGHRS and CDR2 YFSETQ. V lost 3 bases to trimming and J lost 3 bases; unmatched junction nucleotides: 3. CDR3 length equals 14 residues. This chain's CDR3 is CASSWGTGKETQYF. The CDR3 DNA is TGCGCCAGCAGCTGGGGGACAGGGAAAGAGACCCAGTACTTC.

The chain recombines TRBV4-2 with TRBJ2-3, with 7 bases aligning to TRBD2. CDR3 length equals 17 residues. CDR1 and CDR2 from the germline V gene are LGHNA and YNFKEQ. Trimming cost V 1 base and J 0 bases; bases outside gene matches: 7. CDR3 loop: CASSQGLAVLSTDTQYF. CDR3 coding DNA: TGTGCCAGCAGCCAAGGGCTAGCGGTCCTTAGCACAGATACGCAGTATTTT.

The V call is TRBV10-3, the J call TRBJ1-1, with 7 bases identical to TRBD1. Trimming took 3 bases from V and 6 from J; bases not matched to a gene: 7. The V gene's germline CDR1 is ENHRY and CDR2 SYGVKD. This CDR3 contains 14 residues. The CDR3 spells CAISDARGSAEAFF. The CDR3 coding sequence is TGTGCCATCAGTGATGCCAGGGGGTCGGCTGAAGCTTTCTTT.

The CDR3 region is CASSPYRVGGEKLFF. Written as DNA, the CDR3 is TGTGCCAGCAGTCCTTACAGGGTAGGGGGTGAAAAACTGTTTTTT. The rearrangement links TRBV28 to TRBJ1-4; tentatively, D is TRBD1 (6 bases). Per germline, CDR1 MDHEN and CDR2 SYDVKM. Trimming left V 5 bases short and J 7 bases short, with 17 bases between. The CDR3 runs 15 residues.

The chain carries TRBV7-9 and TRBJ2-7; D is undetermined. CDR3 length equals 16 residues. Per germline, CDR1 SEHNR and CDR2 FQNEAQ (reference sequence). V lost 5 bases and J 2 bases, leaving 19 bases between the germline ends. CDR3 amino acids: CASSPVSLGAAYEQYF. The CDR3 bases are TGTGCCAGCAGCCCAGTCTCCTTGGGCGCTGCCTACGAGCAGTACTTC.

This rearrangement joins TRBV7-3 to TRBJ2-2; no definite D call. Trimming cost V 5 bases and J 2 bases, with 9 bases left between them. Germline V gives CDR1 SGHTA, CDR2 FQGTGA. This CDR3 has 14 amino acids. Here the CDR3 DNA reads TGTGCCAGCAGCCCGCAGGCCAACACCGGGGAGCTGTTTTTT. As protein: CASSPQANTGELFF.

This clone was seen more than once but under ten times. The V and J genes are TRBV5-4 and TRBJ2-7; TRBD1 matches at 8 bases. With 4 bases clipped from V and 6 bases from J, the junction kept 6 bases outside the gene matches. The CDR3 is 13 amino acids. Germline CDR1 is SGHNT and CDR2 is YYREEE (reference sequence). CDR3 coding DNA: TGTGCCAGCAGCCGCCGGGACAGGATCGAGCAGTACTTC. It yields the protein CASSRRDRIEQYF.

V and J are TRBV10-3 and TRBJ2-3; D uncertain. The CDR3 contains 14 residues. Germline CDR1 and CDR2: ENHRY and SYGVKD. The V end lost 8 bases, the J end lost 0 bases, and 12 bases lay between the germline ends. Here the CDR3 reads CAICLDTSTDTQYF. CDR3 DNA: TGTGCCATCTGCCTCGATACTAGCACAGATACGCAGTATTTT.